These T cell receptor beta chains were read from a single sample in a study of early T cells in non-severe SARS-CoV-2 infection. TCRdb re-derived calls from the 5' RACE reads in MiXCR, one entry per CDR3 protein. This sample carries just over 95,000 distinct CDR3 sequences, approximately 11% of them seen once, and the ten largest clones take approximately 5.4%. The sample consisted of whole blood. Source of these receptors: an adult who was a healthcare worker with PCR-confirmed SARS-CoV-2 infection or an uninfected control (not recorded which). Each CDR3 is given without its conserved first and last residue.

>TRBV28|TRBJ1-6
ASRDPGLFNSPLH
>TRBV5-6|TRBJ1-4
ASSLATGATNEKLF
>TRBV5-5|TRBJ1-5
ASSRTGPYSNQPQH
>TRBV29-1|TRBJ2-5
SVLSGEETQY
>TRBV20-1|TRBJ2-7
SARPDRTRAYEQY
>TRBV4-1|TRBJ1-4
ASSPAELNEKLF
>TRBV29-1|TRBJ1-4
SVARQLNEKLF
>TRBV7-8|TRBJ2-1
ASSLLAGAYNEQF
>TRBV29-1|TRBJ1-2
SVEPWTENYGYT
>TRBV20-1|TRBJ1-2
SAQSLNLQLPNYGYT
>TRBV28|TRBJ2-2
ASSLGLDLNTEELF
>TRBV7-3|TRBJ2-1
ASSLRVSSHNEQF
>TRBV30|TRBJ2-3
AWSVRGPDTQY
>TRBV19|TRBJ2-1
ASSIYPPTRAGHNEQF
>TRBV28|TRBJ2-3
ASSSRALSSADTQY